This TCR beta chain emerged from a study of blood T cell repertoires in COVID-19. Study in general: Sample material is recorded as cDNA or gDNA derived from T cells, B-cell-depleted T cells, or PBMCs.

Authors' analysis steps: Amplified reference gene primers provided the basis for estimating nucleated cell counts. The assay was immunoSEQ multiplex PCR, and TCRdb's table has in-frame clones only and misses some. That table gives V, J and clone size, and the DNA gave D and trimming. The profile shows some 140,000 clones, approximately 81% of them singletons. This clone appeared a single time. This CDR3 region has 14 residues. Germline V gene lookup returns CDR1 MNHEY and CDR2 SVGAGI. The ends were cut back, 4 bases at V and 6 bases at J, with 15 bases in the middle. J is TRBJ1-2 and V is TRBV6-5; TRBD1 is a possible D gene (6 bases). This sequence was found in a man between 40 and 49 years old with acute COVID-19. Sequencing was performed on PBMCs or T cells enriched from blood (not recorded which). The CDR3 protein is CASSFTGTMDGYTF. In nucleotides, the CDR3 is TGTGCCAGCAGTTTCACCGGGACAATGGATGGCTACACCTTC.